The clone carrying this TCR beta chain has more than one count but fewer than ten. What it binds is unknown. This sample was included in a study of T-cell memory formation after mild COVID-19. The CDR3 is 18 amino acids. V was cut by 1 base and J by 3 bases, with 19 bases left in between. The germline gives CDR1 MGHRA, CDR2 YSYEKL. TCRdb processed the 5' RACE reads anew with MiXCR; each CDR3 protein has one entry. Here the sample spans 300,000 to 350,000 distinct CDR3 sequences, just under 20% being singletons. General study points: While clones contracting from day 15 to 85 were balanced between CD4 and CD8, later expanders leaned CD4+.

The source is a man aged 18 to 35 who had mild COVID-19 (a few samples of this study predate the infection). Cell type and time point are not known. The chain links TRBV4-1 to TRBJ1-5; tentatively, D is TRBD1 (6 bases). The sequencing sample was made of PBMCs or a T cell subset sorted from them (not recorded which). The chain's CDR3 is CASSQVIREQGNNQPQHF. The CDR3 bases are TGCGCCAGCAGCCAAGTTATTAGGGAACAGGGTAACAATCAGCCCCAGCATTTT.